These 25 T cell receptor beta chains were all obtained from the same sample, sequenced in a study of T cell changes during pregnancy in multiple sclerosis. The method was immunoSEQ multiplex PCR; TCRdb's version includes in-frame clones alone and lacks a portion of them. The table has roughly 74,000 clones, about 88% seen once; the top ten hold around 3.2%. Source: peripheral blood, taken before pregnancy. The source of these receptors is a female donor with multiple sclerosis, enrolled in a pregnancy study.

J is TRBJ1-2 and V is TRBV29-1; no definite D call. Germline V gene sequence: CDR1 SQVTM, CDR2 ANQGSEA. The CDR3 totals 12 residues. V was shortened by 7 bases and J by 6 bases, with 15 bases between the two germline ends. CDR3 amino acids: CSAKSSVDGYTF. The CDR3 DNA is TGCAGCGCGAAATCGTCGGTAGATGGCTACACCTTC.

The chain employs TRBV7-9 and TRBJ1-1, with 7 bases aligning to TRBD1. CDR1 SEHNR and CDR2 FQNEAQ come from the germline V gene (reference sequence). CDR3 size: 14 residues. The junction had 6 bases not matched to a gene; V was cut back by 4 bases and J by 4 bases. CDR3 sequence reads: CASSSPQGTTEAFF. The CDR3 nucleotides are TGTGCCAGCAGCTCCCCACAGGGGACCACTGAAGCTTTCTTT.

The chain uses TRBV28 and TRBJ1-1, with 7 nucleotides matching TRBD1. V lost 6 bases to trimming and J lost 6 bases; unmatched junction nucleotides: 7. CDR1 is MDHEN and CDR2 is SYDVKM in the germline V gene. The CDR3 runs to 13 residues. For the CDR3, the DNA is TGTGCCAGCAGAAACGACAGGGCGGCTGAAGCTTTCTTT. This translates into CASRNDRAAEAFF.

This CDR3 reads CASSPFGQGVTGELFF. The CDR3 coding sequence is TGTGCCAGCAGCCCCTTTGGACAGGGGGTTACCGGGGAGCTGTTTTTT. The J gene is TRBJ2-2, the V gene TRBV7-9; TRBD1 matches at 10 bases. In germline, CDR1 is SEHNR, CDR2 FQNEAQ (reference sequence). V lost 5 bases, J lost 5 bases, and 8 bases stayed unmatched. The CDR3 totals 16 residues.

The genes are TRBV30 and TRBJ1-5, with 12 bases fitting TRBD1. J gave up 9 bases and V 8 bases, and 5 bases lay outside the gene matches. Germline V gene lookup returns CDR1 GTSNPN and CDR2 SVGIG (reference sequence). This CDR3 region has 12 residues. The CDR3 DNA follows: TGTGCCCTGGGACAGGGGGCTCGGCCCCAGCATTTT. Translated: CALGQGARPQHF. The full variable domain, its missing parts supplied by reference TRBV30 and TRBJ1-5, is SQTIHQWPATLVQPVGSPLSLECTVEGTSNPNLYWYRQAAGRGLQLLFYSVGIGQISSEVPQNLSASRPQDRQFILSSKKLLLSDSGFYLCALGQGARPQHFGDGTRLSIL.

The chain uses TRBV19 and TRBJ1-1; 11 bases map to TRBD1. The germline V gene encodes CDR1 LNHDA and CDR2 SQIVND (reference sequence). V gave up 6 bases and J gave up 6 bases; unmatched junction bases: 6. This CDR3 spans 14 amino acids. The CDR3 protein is CASSWDRGWSEAFF. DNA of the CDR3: TGTGCCAGTAGCTGGGACAGGGGGTGGTCTGAAGCTTTCTTT.

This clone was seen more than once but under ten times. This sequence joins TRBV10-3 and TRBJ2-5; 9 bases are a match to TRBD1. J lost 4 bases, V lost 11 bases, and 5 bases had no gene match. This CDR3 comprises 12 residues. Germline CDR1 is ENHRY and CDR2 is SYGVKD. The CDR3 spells CASTGGAETQYF. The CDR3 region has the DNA TGTGCCTCAACAGGGGGCGCAGAGACCCAGTACTTC.

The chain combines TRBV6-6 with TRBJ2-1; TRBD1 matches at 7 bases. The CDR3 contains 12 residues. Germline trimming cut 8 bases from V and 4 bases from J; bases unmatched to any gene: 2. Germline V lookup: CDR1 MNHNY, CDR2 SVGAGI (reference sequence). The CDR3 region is CASWTGYNEQFF. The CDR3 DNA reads TGTGCCAGCTGGACAGGTTACAATGAGCAGTTCTTC.

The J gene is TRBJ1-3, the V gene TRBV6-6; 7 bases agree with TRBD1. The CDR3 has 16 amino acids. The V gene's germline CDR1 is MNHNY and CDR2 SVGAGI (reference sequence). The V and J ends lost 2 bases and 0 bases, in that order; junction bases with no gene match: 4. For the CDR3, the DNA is TGTGCCAGCAGTTACGGACAGGCAAGCTCTGGAAACACCATATATTTT. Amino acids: CASSYGQASSGNTIYF.

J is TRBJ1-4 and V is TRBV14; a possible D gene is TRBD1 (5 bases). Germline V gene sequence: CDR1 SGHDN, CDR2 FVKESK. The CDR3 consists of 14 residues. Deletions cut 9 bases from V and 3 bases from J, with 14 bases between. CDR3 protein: CASPGGVSNEKLFF. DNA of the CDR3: TGTGCCAGTCCGGGAGGGGTATCTAATGAAAAACTGTTTTTT.

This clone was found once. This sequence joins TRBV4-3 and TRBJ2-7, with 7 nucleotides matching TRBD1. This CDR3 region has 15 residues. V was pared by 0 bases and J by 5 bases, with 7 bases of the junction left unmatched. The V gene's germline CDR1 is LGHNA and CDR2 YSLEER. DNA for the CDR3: TGCGCCAGCAGCCAAGATTTACAGGGGTTTCACGAGCAGTACTTC. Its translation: CASSQDLQGFHEQYF.

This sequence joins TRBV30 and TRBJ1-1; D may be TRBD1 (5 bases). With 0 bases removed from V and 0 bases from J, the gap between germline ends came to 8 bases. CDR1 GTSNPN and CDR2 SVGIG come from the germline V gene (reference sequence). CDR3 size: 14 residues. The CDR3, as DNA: TGTGCCTGGAGTGTAACAGGCTTGAACACTGAAGCTTTCTTT. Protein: CAWSVTGLNTEAFF.

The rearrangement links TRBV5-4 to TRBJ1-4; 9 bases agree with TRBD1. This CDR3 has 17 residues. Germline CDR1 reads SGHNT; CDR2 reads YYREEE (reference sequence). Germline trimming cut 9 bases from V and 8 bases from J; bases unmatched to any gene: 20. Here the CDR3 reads CATKKAGTGQTGEKLFF. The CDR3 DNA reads TGTGCCACCAAAAAGGCCGGGACAGGGCAAACGGGGGAAAAACTGTTTTTT.

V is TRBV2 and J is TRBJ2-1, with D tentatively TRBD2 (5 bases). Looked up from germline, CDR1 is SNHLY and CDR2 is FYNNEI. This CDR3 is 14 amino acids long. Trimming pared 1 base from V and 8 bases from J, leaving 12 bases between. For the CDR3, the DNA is TGTGCCAGCAGTGAAGTCCTCTCGGGGTATGAGCAGTTCTTC. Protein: CASSEVLSGYEQFF.

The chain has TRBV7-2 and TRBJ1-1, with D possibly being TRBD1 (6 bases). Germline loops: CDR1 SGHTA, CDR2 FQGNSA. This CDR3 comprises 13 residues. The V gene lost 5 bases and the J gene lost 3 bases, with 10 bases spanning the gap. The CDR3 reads CASSIQGDTEAFF. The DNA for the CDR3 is TGTGCCAGCAGCATACAGGGCGACACTGAAGCTTTCTTT.

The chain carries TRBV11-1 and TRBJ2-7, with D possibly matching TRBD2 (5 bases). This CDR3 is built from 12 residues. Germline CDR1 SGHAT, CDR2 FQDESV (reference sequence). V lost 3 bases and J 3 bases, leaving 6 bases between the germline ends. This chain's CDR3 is CASSFGGYEQYF. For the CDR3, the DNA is TGTGCCAGCAGCTTCGGAGGCTACGAGCAGTACTTC.

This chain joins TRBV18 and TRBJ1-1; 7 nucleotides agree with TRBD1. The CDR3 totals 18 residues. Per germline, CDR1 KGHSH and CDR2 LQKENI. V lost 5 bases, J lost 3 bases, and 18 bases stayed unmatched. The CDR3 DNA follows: TGTGCCAGCTCAACGGCGGGACAGTTATCCTTTTTATACACTGAAGCTTTCTTT. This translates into CASSTAGQLSFLYTEAFF.

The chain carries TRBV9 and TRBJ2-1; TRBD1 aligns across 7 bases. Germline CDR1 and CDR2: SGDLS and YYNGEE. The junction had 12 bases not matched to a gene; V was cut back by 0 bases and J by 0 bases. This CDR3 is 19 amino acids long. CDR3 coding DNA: TGTGCCAGCAGCGTAGGATCCCTGACAGGGCCGAGCTCCTACAATGAGCAGTTCTTC. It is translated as CASSVGSLTGPSSYNEQFF.

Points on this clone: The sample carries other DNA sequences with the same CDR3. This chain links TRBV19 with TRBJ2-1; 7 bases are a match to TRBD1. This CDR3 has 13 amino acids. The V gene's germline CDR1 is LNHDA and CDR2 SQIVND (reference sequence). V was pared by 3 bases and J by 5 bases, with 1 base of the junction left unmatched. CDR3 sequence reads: CASSIDRDNEQFF. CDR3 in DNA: TGTGCCAGTAGTATTGACAGGGACAATGAGCAGTTCTTC.

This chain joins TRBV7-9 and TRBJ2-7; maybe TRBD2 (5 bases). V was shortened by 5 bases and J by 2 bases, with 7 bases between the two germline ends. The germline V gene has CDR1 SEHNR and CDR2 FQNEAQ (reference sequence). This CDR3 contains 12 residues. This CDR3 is CASSDYTYEQYF. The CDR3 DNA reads TGTGCCAGCAGCGACTACACCTACGAGCAGTACTTC.

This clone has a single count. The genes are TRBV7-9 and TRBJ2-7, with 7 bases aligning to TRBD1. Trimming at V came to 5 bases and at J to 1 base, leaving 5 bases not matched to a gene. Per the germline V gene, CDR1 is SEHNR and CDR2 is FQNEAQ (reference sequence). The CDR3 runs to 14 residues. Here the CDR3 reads CASSRPGQSYEQYF. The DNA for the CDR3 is TGTGCCAGCAGCCGCCCGGGACAGTCCTACGAGCAGTACTTC.

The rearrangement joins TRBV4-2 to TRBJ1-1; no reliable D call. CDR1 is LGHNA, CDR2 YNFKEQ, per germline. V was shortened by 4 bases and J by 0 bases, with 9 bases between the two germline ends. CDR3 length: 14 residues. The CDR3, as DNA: TGTGCCAGCAGCCGGGTCACAGTGAACACTGAAGCTTTCTTT. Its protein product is CASSRVTVNTEAFF.

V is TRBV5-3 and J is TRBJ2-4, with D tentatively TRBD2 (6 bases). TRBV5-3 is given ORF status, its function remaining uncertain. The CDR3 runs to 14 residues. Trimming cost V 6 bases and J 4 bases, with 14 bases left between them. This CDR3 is CARTPRGLKNIQYF. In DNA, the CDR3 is TGTGCCAGAACCCCTAGGGGACTTAAAAACATTCAGTACTTC.

The CDR3 sequence: CASSSRTGDPYEQYF. In DNA form, the CDR3 reads TGTGCCAGCAGCTCCAGGACAGGGGACCCCTACGAGCAGTACTTC. The V and J genes are TRBV7-9 and TRBJ2-7; 9 bases map to TRBD1. CDR3 length equals 15 residues. The germline V gene has CDR1 SEHNR and CDR2 FQNEAQ (reference sequence). Trimming at V came to 4 bases and at J to 2 bases, leaving 6 bases not matched to a gene.

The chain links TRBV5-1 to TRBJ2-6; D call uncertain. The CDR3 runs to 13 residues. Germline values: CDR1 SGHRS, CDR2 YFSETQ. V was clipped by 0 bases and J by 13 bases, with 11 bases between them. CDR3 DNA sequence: TGCGCCAGCAGCTTGGAAAACCTCCAGGTCCTGACTTTC. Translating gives CASSLENLQVLTF.